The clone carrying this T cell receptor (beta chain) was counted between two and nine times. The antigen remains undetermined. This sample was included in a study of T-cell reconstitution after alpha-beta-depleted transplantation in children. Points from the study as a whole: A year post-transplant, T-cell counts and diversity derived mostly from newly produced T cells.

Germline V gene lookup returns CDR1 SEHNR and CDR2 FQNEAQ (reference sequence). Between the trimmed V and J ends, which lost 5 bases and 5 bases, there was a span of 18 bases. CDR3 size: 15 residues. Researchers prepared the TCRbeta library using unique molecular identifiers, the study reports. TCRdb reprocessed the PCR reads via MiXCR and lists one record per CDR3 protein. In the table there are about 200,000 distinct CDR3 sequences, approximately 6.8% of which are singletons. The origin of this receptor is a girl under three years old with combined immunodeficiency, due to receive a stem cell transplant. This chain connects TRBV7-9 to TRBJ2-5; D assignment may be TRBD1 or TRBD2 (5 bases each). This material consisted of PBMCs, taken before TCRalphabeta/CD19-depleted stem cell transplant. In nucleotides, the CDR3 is TGTGCCAGCAGCCCTATCGGGGCAGGGATGGAGACCCAGTACTTC. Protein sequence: CASSPIGAGMETQYF.